The table lists the clone carrying this T cell receptor (beta chain) with a count of one. The antigen is unknown. The CDR3 has 14 residues. The germline V gene encodes CDR1 MNHNS and CDR2 SASEGT. The V and J ends lost 8 bases and 4 bases, in that order; junction bases with no gene match: 5. This sample was included in a study of cytomegalovirus exposure and HLA in healthy donors. Study summary: Among the approximately 400 genotyped donors, just over 80% were placed in the Caucasian-associated ancestry cluster. Study results and caveats: Later on, analysis showed that most CMV-associated TCR beta chains appeared to be HLA-restricted. A later analysis associated 15,000 or so TCR beta sequences with HLA alleles at a 0.05 false discovery rate.

PCR involved 60 Vbeta and 13 Jbeta primers. The method was immunoSEQ multiplex PCR; TCRdb's version includes in-frame clones alone and lacks a portion of them. In the table there are roughly 63,000 clones, roughly 74% of which are singletons. At sampling all donors were nominally healthy, likely with unrecorded immune exposures. The chain carries TRBV6-1 and TRBJ1-4, with 9 bases that match TRBD1. The source of this sequence is a woman between 40 and 50 years old in good health and CMV-seropositive. The sequenced sample was PBMCs. CDR3 amino acids: CASLPGQGNEKLFF. DNA of the CDR3: TGTGCCAGCCTTCCGGGACAGGGTAATGAAAAACTGTTTTTT.